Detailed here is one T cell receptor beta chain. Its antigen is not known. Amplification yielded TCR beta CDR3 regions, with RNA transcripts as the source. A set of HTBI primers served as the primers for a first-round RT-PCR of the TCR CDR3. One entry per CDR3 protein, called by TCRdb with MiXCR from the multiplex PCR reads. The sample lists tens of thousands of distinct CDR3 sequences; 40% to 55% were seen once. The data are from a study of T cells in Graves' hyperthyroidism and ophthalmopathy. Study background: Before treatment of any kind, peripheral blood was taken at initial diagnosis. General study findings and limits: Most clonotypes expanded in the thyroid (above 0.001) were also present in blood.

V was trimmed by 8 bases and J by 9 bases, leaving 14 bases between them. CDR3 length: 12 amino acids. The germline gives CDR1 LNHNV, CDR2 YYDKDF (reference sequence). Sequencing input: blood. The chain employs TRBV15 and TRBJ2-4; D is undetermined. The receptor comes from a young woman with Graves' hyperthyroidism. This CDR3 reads CATRLSGSIQYF. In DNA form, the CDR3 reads TGTGCCACCCGGTTGTCAGGTTCCATTCAGTACTTC.